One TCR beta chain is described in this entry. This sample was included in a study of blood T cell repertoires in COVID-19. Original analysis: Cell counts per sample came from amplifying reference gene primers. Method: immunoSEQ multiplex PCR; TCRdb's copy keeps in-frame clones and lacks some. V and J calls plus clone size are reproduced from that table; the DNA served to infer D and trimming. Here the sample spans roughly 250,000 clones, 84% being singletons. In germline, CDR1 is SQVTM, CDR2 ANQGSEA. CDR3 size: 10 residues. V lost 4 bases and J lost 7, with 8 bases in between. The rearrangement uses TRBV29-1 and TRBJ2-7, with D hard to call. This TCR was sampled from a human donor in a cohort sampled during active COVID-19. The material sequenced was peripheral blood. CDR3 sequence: CSVAGAEQYF. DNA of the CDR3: TGCAGCGTTGCCGGTGCGGAGCAGTACTTC.